This T cell receptor (beta chain) was recorded in a study of T cells in Graves' hyperthyroidism and ophthalmopathy. Study overall: It was at initial diagnosis, before any treatment, that peripheral blood was collected. Study results and limitations: From stable hyperthyroidism, ophthalmopathy was separated by a 13 V-J model.

This clonotype came up many times. Its antigen is unidentified. This CDR3 has 13 residues. The trim removed 1 base at V and 10 bases at J, leaving 2 bases unmatched. Germline CDR1 and CDR2: SGHTA and FQGNSA. Using RNA transcripts as the source, TCR beta CDR3 regions were amplified. TCR CDR3 underwent first-round RT-PCR with the HTBI primer set. A single record per CDR3 protein comes from TCRdb applying MiXCR to the multiplex PCR reads. The sample carries around 180,000 distinct CDR3 sequences, over 15% recorded once. The sequencing input was blood. The chain is built from TRBV7-2 and TRBJ1-4, with TRBD1 matching over 8 bases. The TCR was taken from a woman aged 45-60 years with Graves' hyperthyroidism. CDR3 bases: TGTGCCAGCAGCTTAGTCCAGGGGGCAAAACTGTTTTTT. It translates to CASSLVQGAKLFF.